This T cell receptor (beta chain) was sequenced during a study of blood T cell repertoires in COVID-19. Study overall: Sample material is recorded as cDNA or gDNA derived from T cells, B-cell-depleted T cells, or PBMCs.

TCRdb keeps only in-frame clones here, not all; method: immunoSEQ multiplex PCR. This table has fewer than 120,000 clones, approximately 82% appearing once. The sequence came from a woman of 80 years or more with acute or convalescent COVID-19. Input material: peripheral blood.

CDR3 amino acids: CASSLGPGQGISPLHF. CDR3 in DNA: TGTGCCAGCAGTCTTGGGCCGGGACAGGGGATTTCACCCCTCCACTTT. This chain uses TRBV28 with TRBJ1-6, with 10 bases that match TRBD1. The V and J ends lost 5 bases and 9 bases, in that order; junction bases with no gene match: 10. The CDR3 sequence is 16 residues long. CDR1 MDHEN and CDR2 SYDVKM come from the germline V gene.